The TCR beta chain described here comes from a study of cytomegalovirus exposure and HLA in healthy donors. Study results and caveats: Researchers catalogued 164 TCR beta chains as cytomegalovirus-associated. In vitro testing confirmed a few CMV-associated chains as specific for CMV antigens.

Worth noting for this clone: Its antigen is not identified.

The CDR3 loop spans 14 amino acids. Germline CDR1 is GTSNPN and CDR2 is SVGIG (reference sequence). Trimming pared 1 base from V and 6 bases from J, leaving 13 bases between. The table came from immunoSEQ multiplex PCR; TCRdb's copy has only in-frame clones and leaves some out. The sample holds 90,000 to 130,000 clones, approximately 85% seen once. The source material was PBMCs. This TCR was sampled from a woman under 30 in good health and CMV-seronegative. The chain carries TRBV30 and TRBJ2-1; D may be TRBD2 (5 bases). The CDR3 DNA is TGTGCCTGGAGTGCACCCCCTAGCCGCAATGAGCAGTTCTTC. It yields the protein CAWSAPPSRNEQFF.